Sequencing of this T cell receptor beta chain was carried out in a study of shared clonotypes between healthy human individuals. Study details: Per donor, CD8 memory used one plate, CD8 naive used two, CD4 memory used three and CD4 naive used three. Notes on the study in general: In the sorted subsets, rarefaction showed sequencing was incomplete despite large depth. Relative to clonotypes present in all four donors, those not shared had lower generation probabilities.

Naive CD8 populations comprised CD45RO-negative cells positively selected for CCR7, excluding terminally differentiated effector memory CD45RA+ cells. Libraries were prepared by immunoSEQ multiplex PCR; TCRdb keeps only in-frame clonotypes and omits some of them. The sample lists more than 2 million clones; over 85% were seen once. With regard to this clone: The antigen is undetermined.

J lost 0 bases, V lost 5 bases, and 6 bases had no gene match. CDR1 SGHVS and CDR2 FQNEAQ come from the germline V gene. The CDR3 extends over 17 amino acids. The sequence came from a man younger than 35 in good health. The rearrangement links TRBV7-8 to TRBJ2-2; 10 bases are shared with TRBD2. Sequenced material: naive CD8+ T cells sorted from blood. In DNA, the CDR3 is TGTGCCAGCAGCGGAATACTAGCGGGGACGAACACCGGGGAGCTGTTTTTT. Protein sequence: CASSGILAGTNTGELFF.